The present T cell receptor (beta chain) was sequenced within a study of blood T cell repertoires in COVID-19 (dated by TCRdb to between 2020 and 2021). In terms of the full investigation: Samples from collaborators originated in the United States, Italy and Spain and spanned both the acute and convalescent phases of COVID-19. The prospective study material was composed of cDNA or gDNA derived from T cells, B-cell-depleted T cells, or PBMCs. Subjects who had been exposed to COVID-19, were actively infected with it, or had recovered from it provided the deeply sampled blood TCRbeta repertoires that made up the dataset. The repertoires were released in a freely available public database meant as a resource for research on the immune response to SARS-CoV-2. The samples were drawn from the first 160 participants of the ongoing ImmuneRACE study and from 1,254 subjects provided by 6 global collaborators. A de-identified subject ID, COVID-19 status, age in years and sex were almost always included in the sample metadata. HLA class I and class II types, where available, came from metadata supplied by the sample provider rather than from assay-based typing.

From its cysteine to its phenylalanine, the CDR3 spans 17 amino acids. Only CDR3 DNA remains: 51 bases, in frame from the first base. CDR1 LGHNT and CDR2 FRNRAP are derived from the germline V gene. Here V drops 6 bases and J drops 4 bases, and the junction holds 14 bases not matched to any gene. TCRbeta CDR3 regions were amplified from genomic DNA using the immunoSEQ Assay, a bias-controlled multiplex PCR. Per the original workflow: The number of nucleated cells in each sample was estimated from the amplification of reference gene primers within the assay. To quantify the absolute abundance of each unique TCRbeta CDR3 rearrangement, sequence reads were collapsed and filtered. For each sample, productive Simpson clonality was calculated as the square root of Simpson's diversity index over productive rearrangements. Imported from immuneACCESS, the table was reduced by TCRdb to in-frame sequences with V and J called. These copies leave out some clones; in studies compared against another copy, an unresolved V gene accounts for under half, and the cause of the remainder is not known. V, J and clone size derive from that table, while D and trimming were established from the DNA sequence. The sample records about 100,000 clones, 80% to 90% of which are singletons. The ten largest account for 2% to 3% of the sample.

The paper's findings and limits, for the study overall: Clinical and demographic metadata were provided uncurated, with the amount varying by source and participant.

Enrolling through a virtual design, the prospective study's participants ranged in age from roughly 18 to 89 years and lived across about two dozen United States geographic areas. To assign participants to cohorts, the prospective study relied on clinical history that participants themselves reported in a screening survey and a study questionnaire. Recovered participants in ImmuneRACE Cohort 3 were defined as having two consecutive negative NP/OP PCR tests, clearance from a healthcare professional, or resolution of symptoms. Each participant in the prospective study had whole blood, serum and a nasopharyngeal or oropharyngeal swab collected by mobile phlebotomists. Additional blood draws and questionnaires over an approximately two-month period could optionally be provided by prospective study participants. Blood samples from the prospective study were shipped frozen or at room temperature prior to DNA extraction.

In this sample, this clone turned up once. It lacks a known antigen. No clone much larger than this one lies a single base away; base qualities are absent. The TCR sequence derives from a woman aged 50 to 65 who had recovered from COVID-19. The specimen was PBMCs or T cells enriched from blood (not recorded which). The rearrangement joined TRBV12-5 to TRBJ2-5, with 10 bases in between that match TRBD2. The DNA reads as follows: TGTGCTAGTGGCCCCGGCCGGAATAGCGGGAGGTCAGAGACCCAGTACTTC. Its protein product is CASGPGRNSGRSETQYF.